One T cell receptor (beta chain) is described in this entry. Its antigen is still unknown. The sample is drawn from a study of T cells after posttransplantation cyclophosphamide. The protocol was immunoSEQ multiplex PCR, while the TCRdb copy is restricted to in-frame clones and leaves out a portion. The sample was found to contain about 14,000 clones, and every one recurs. Treatment was busulfan-fludarabine conditioning, a marrow graft, and cyclophosphamide on days +3 and +4. General study results and limits: Later blood repertoires were often dominated by clones from the donor CD8+ memory compartment. After PTCy, TRB diversity resembled that of CNI/methotrexate controls.

The V segment lost 5 bases and the J segment 8 bases; nucleotides outside the gene matches: 7. In germline, CDR1 is MGHDK, CDR2 SYGVNS. The CDR3 contains 15 residues. The genes are TRBV25-1 and TRBJ1-6, with TRBD1 matching 9 bases. This specimen was PBMCs, taken more than 1,000 days after allogeneic stem cell transplant with posttransplant cyclophosphamide. The receptor comes from a female patient in her thirties or forties who received an allogeneic stem cell transplant from a related donor, was CMV-positive, and had no GVHD. Some T cells may have originated in the graft donor. The CDR3 DNA follows: TGTGCCAGCAGTCCTTTCGGGACAGGGTATTCACCCCTCCACTTT. Protein sequence: CASSPFGTGYSPLHF.